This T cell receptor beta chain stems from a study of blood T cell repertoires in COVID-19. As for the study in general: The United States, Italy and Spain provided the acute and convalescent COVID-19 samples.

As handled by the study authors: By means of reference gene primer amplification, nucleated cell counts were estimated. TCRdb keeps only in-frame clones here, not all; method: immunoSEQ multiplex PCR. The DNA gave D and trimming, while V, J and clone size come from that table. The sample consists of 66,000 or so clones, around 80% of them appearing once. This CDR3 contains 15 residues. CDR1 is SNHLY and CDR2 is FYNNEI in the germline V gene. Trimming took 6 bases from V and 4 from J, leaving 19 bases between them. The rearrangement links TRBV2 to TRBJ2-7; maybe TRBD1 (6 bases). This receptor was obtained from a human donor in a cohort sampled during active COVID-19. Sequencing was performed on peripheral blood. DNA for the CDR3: TGTGCCAGCAGGAAATATACGACAGGAGGTTACGAGCAGTACTTC. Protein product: CASRKYTTGGYEQYF.